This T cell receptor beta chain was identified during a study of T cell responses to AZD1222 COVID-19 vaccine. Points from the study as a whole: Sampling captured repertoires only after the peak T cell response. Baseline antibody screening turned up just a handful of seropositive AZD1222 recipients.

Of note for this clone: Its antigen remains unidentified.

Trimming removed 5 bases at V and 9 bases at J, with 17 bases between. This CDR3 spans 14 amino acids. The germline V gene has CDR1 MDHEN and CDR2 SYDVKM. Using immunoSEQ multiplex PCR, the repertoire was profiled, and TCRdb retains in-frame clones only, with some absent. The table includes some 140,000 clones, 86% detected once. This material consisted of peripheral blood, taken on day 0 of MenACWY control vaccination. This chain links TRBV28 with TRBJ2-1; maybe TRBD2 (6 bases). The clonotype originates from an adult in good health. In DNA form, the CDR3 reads TGTGCCAGCAGTGACGGGACTTCACGGAGTGAGCAGTTCTTC. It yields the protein CASSDGTSRSEQFF. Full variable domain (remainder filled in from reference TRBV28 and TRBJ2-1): DVKVTQSSRYLVKRTGEKVFLECVQDMDHENMFWYRQDPGLGLRLIYFSYDVKMKEKGDIPEGYSVSREKKERFSLILESASTNQTSMYLCASSDGTSRSEQFFGPGTRLTVL.